These T cell receptor beta chains were read from a single sample in a study of blood T cell repertoires in COVID-19. Measured with immunoSEQ multiplex PCR; TCRdb has only the in-frame clones, and not every one. The sample gives 150,000 to 200,000 clones, roughly 80% of which show up once; more than 7.5% is in the top ten. The sequenced sample was peripheral blood. Source of these receptors: a woman between 65 and 79 years old with COVID-19, enrolled during active disease. The CDR3 runs from the conserved cysteine through the conserved F or W. The D gene is left open where the match is weak. Clone size appears in some rows only: once, few, many, or a class for an expanded clone.

j_call v_call d_call cdr3_length clone_size cdr3_nt cdr3_aa
TRBJ1-4 TRBV4-2 NA 15 NA TGTGCCAGCAGCTCTGGCTCCACAGCAAATGAAAAACTGTTTTTT CASSSGSTANEKLFF
TRBJ2-1 TRBV11-3 NA 12 NA TGTGCCAGCAGCCTGACGCCAGGCGAGCAGTTCTTC CASSLTPGEQFF
TRBJ1-5 TRBV15 NA 15 NA TGTGCCACCAGCAGAGGCGGTGGGGCTCCTGAGACCCAGCATTTT CATSRGGGAPETQHF
TRBJ2-7 TRBV7-2 NA 13 many TGTGCCAGCAGCCGGGGGCGGGGGAGAGAGCAGTACTTC CASSRGRGREQYF
TRBJ2-1 TRBV5-1 TRBD2 15 NA TGCGCCAGCAGCAAAGCGGGAGGGGTCTACAATGAGCAGTTCTTC CASSKAGGVYNEQFF
TRBJ1-1 TRBV7-3 NA 13 NA TGTGCCAGCAGCTTGACGGGGGAGACTGAAGCTTTCTTT CASSLTGETEAFF
TRBJ1-6 TRBV18 TRBD1 16 once TGTGCCAGCTCACTTATGGGACAGGGAGATAATTCACCCCTCCACTTT CASSLMGQGDNSPLHF
TRBJ2-3 TRBV5-1 TRBD2 16 NA TGCGCCAGCAGCTCTAGCGGGAGGGTAAACACAGATACGCAGTATTTT CASSSSGRVNTDTQYF
TRBJ2-5 TRBV5-6 TRBD2 16 NA TGTGCCAGCAGCCCGGTGGCTAGCGGGAGAGAAGAGACCCAGTACTTC CASSPVASGREETQYF
TRBJ2-1 TRBV28 TRBD2 16 NA TGTGCCAGCAGTGGATTGAGCGGGAGCTCCTACAATGAGCAGTTCTTC CASSGLSGSSYNEQFF
TRBJ1-5 TRBV4-2 NA 13 NA TGTGCCAGCAGCCAAGCGGGGAATCAGCCCCAGCATTTT CASSQAGNQPQHF
TRBJ1-5 TRBV28 NA 14 NA TGTGCCAGCACCCCAGGGGCTGGCAATCAGCCCCAGCATTTT CASTPGAGNQPQHF
TRBJ2-3 TRBV7-2 NA 13 NA TGTGCCAGCAGCTTAGACAGGGTAGAAACGCAGTATTTT CASSLDRVETQYF
TRBJ2-1 TRBV7-6 NA 14 NA TGTGCCAGCAGCTTAGTTTTGGCTTACAATGAGCAGTTCTTC CASSLVLAYNEQFF
TRBJ2-5 TRBV5-1 TRBD2 16 NA TGCGCCAGCAGCTTGGGAGGGACTAGCGGCCAAGAGACCCAGTACTTC CASSLGGTSGQETQYF
TRBJ2-7 TRBV29-1 TRBD2 13 NA TGCAGCGCGGGAGCGGGAGTAAACTACGAGCAGTACTTC CSAGAGVNYEQYF
TRBJ2-5 TRBV19 NA 13 NA TGTGCCAGTAGTATCGGGGTTAGGGAGACCCAGTACTTC CASSIGVRETQYF
TRBJ2-2 TRBV28 TRBD2 15 NA TGTGCCAGCAGTACCGGGACTAGTCGCACCGGGGAGCTGTTTTTT CASSTGTSRTGELFF
TRBJ1-2 TRBV9 NA 15 NA TGTGCCAGCAGCGTAGGTCCCAGGAGGGACTATGGCTACACCTTC CASSVGPRRDYGYTF
TRBJ1-6 TRBV5-4 TRBD1 17 NA TGTGCCAGCAGTCCCACAGGGGCTGCCCTATATAATTCACCCCTCCACTTT CASSPTGAALYNSPLHF
TRBJ2-1 TRBV6-2/TRBV6-3 NA 15 NA TGTGCCAGCAGTTACAGCTCAAAGCGGTACAATGAGCAGTTCTTC CASSYSSKRYNEQFF
TRBJ1-6 TRBV9 NA 14 NA TGTGCCAGCAGCGCCAGGGGTTCCAATTCACCCCTCCACTTT CASSARGSNSPLHF